The entry below gives a single T cell receptor (beta chain) sequence along with its context. Generated by immunoSEQ multiplex PCR, the TCRdb table keeps only in-frame clones and is missing some. The sample includes about 62,000 clones, around 80% of them seen just once. The data were obtained in a study of blood T cell repertoires in COVID-19. About the study: T cells, B-cell-depleted T cells, or PBMCs supplied cDNA or gDNA.

CDR3 length: 15 amino acids. From germline, CDR1 is SGHNT and CDR2 YENEEA. J was trimmed by 2 bases and V by 5 bases; bases with no gene match: 4. This chain uses TRBV11-3 with TRBJ2-3, with TRBD1 identical over 10 bases. The sample was peripheral blood. This sequence was found in a man between 60 and 75 years old with acute or convalescent COVID-19. CDR3 nucleotides: TGTGCCAGCAGCGAAGGACAGGGGGACACAGATACGCAGTATTTT. It codes for CASSEGQGDTDTQYF. Supplemented by reference TRBV11-3 and TRBJ2-3, the full variable domain reads EAGVVQSPRYKIIEKKQPVAFWCNPISGHNTLYWYLQNLGQGPELLIRYENEEAVDDSQLPKDRFSAERLKGVDSTLKIQPAELGDSAVYLCASSEGQGDTDTQYFGPGTRLTVL.